The 29 T cell receptor beta chains below come from one sample, sequenced in a study of Graves' ophthalmopathy and Graves' hyperthyroidism. Beta-chain TCR CDR3 regions were amplified from RNA transcripts. HTBI primers were used in a first-round RT-PCR, which preceded a second-round multiplex PCR. TCRdb used MiXCR to reprocess the multiplex PCR reads, holding one entry per CDR3 protein. The repertoire has 350,000 to 450,000 distinct CDR3 sequences, approximately 21% of them found once; the top ten carry 2.5% to 3.5%. Sample: peripheral blood. All receptors derive from a woman between 18 and 29 years old with stable Graves' hyperthyroidism.

The table lists this clonotype with many counts. This sequence joins TRBV20-1 and TRBJ1-1; D is uncertain. Germline values: CDR1 DFQATT, CDR2 SNEGSKA (reference sequence). Trimming shortened V by 0 bases and J by 4 bases, and 21 bases separated the two germline ends. The length of the CDR3 is 17 residues. The CDR3 DNA reads as TGCAGTGCTAGAGATTCGGGAGGGTCAATGGGAGGCACTGAAGCTTTCTTT. The encoded protein is CSARDSGGSMGGTEAFF.

This clonotype was detected many times. This chain joins TRBV6-1 and TRBJ2-5; D call uncertain. The CDR3 length is 13 residues. Per the germline V gene, CDR1 is MNHNS and CDR2 is SASEGT. Trimming took off 3 bases at V and 4 bases at J, with 9 bases between the two ends. The CDR3 region is CASSDGVGETQYF. The CDR3 nucleotides are TGTGCCAGCAGTGATGGAGTCGGAGAGACCCAGTACTTC.

The V gene is TRBV6-5, the J gene TRBJ1-5, with D possibly being TRBD1 (5 bases). V was shortened by 0 bases and J by 2 bases, with 8 bases between the two germline ends. The CDR3 totals 15 residues. Germline CDR1 MNHEY, CDR2 SVGAGI. The CDR3 sequence is CASSYSDTGNQPQHF. CDR3 in DNA: TGTGCCAGCAGTTACTCGGACACCGGCAATCAGCCCCAGCATTTT.

This chain joins TRBV7-2 and TRBJ1-1; D not certain. There are 14 residues in the CDR3. V shed 6 bases and J shed 1 base, with 12 bases lying between them. Germline CDR1 SGHTA, CDR2 FQGNSA. The CDR3 loop is CASSSLAGNTEAFF. CDR3 nucleotide sequence: TGTGCCAGCAGTTCCTTGGCAGGGAACACTGAAGCTTTCTTT.

This clonotype was found many times. The chain combines TRBV12-3 or TRBV12-4 with TRBJ2-7; D remains unclear. The CDR3 extends over 15 amino acids. Trimming cost V 2 bases and J 3 bases, with 14 bases left between them. CDR3: CASSLMAPPDYEQYF. The CDR3 nucleotides read TGTGCCAGCAGTTTAATGGCCCCTCCTGACTACGAGCAGTACTTC.

The sample holds a few counts of this clonotype. The genes are TRBV12-5 and TRBJ2-5; TRBD1 is a possible D gene (5 bases). In germline, CDR1 is LGHNT, CDR2 FRNRAP. With 8 bases removed from V and 1 base from J, the gap between germline ends came to 11 bases. The CDR3 totals 13 residues. DNA of the CDR3: TGTGCTAGTATAGGCCAGGGCCAAGAGACCCAGTACTTC. Translating gives CASIGQGQETQYF. The full variable domain, completed using reference TRBV12-5 and TRBJ2-5, is DARVTQTPRHKVTEMGQEVTMRCQPILGHNTVFWYRQTMMQGLELLAYFRNRAPLDDSGMPKDRFSAEMPDATLATLKIQPSEPRDSAVYFCASIGQGQETQYFGPGTRLLVL.

This clonotype was counted at least ten times. The gene calls are TRBV12-3 or TRBV12-4 and TRBJ2-7, with 9 bases that match TRBD2. J lost 5 bases, V lost 5 bases, and 7 bases had no gene match. The CDR3 consists of 14 residues. The DNA of the CDR3 is TGTGCCAGCAGTCTTAGCGGGAGAGGGAACGAGCAGTACTTC. Amino acids: CASSLSGRGNEQYF.

This clonotype was detected ten times or more. Mismatch with germline at one junction end may stem from a read error. This chain connects TRBV27 to TRBJ1-5; D unclear. This CDR3 contains 13 residues. Germline CDR1 MNHEY, CDR2 SMNVEV (reference sequence). Written as DNA, the CDR3 is TGTGCCAGCAGGTTATGTAGCAATCAGCCCCAGCATTTT. It encodes CASRLCSNQPQHF.

This clonotype was detected ten times or more. The chain has TRBV12-3 or TRBV12-4 and TRBJ2-7; TRBD2 agrees at 13 bases. This CDR3 has 14 amino acids. V lost 3 bases to trimming and J lost 7 bases; unmatched junction nucleotides: 3. The chain's CDR3 is CASSFGLAGVEQYF. DNA of the CDR3: TGTGCCAGCAGTTTTGGACTAGCGGGAGTAGAGCAGTACTTC.

This clonotype was counted between two and nine times. The J gene is TRBJ1-2, the V gene TRBV12-3 or TRBV12-4; 7 bases line up with TRBD1. The CDR3 consists of 16 residues. The trim removed 4 bases at V and 4 bases at J, leaving 12 bases unmatched. The CDR3 DNA reads TGTGCCAGCAGTTGGGACAGCCGCCTGAGCAGCTATGGCTACACCTTC. The encoded protein is CASSWDSRLSSYGYTF.

This clonotype was seen repeatedly, ten times or more. The genes are TRBV6-2 or TRBV6-3 and TRBJ1-5; 7 nucleotides align to TRBD1. CDR1 is MNHEY and CDR2 is SVGEGT in the germline V gene. Losses at the gene ends were 8 bases for V and 2 bases for J; bases not matched to a gene: 3. The CDR3 is 13 residues long. CDR3 sequence (DNA): TGTGCCAGCTTAGACAGGGGCAATCAGCCCCAGCATTTT. Translation gives CASLDRGNQPQHF.

The J gene is TRBJ1-5, the V gene TRBV6-2 or TRBV6-3; D not resolved. Trimming shortened V by 6 bases and J by 4 bases, and 7 bases separated the two germline ends. This CDR3 region has 12 residues. CDR1 MNHEY and CDR2 SVGEGT come from the germline V gene. CDR3 coding DNA: TGTGCCAGCAGGGGAGATAATCAGCCCCAGCATTTT. It translates to CASRGDNQPQHF.

This clonotype was counted at least ten times. The chain uses TRBV7-9 and TRBJ1-2; 8 nucleotides match TRBD1. With 5 bases clipped from V and 6 bases from J, the junction kept 5 bases outside the gene matches. This CDR3 has 13 amino acids. Germline CDR1 and CDR2: SEHNR and FQNEAQ (reference sequence). CDR3 sequence: CASSHGQGNGYTF. CDR3 bases: TGTGCCAGCAGCCACGGACAGGGCAATGGCTACACCTTC.

This clonotype was observed many times. V gene TRBV28 combines with J gene TRBJ2-7, with 8 bases identical to TRBD2. Germline CDR1 and CDR2: MDHEN and SYDVKM. V lost 7 bases and J lost 1; bases outside the gene matches: 3. The CDR3 loop spans 13 amino acids. The CDR3 loop is CASTLAGSYEQYF. The CDR3 nucleotides read TGTGCCAGCACCCTAGCGGGTTCCTACGAGCAGTACTTC.

This clonotype was recorded at least ten times. This sequence joins TRBV28 and TRBJ2-2; TRBD1 or TRBD2 may be the D gene (5 bases each). The germline V gene encodes CDR1 MDHEN and CDR2 SYDVKM. The CDR3 covers 14 residues. V lost 5 bases, J lost 5 bases, and 12 bases lay in between. In DNA, the CDR3 is TGTGCCAGCAGTAAGAGGGGTGGAACCGGGGAGCTGTTTTTT. Amino acids: CASSKRGGTGELFF.

This clonotype was detected many times. The CDR3 DNA reads TGTGCCAGCAGTGCCCAGTTTGGGGGAACAGGGGGTGGCTACACCTTC. Protein sequence: CASSAQFGGTGGGYTF. V usage is TRBV28 and J usage is TRBJ1-2; 8 bases map to TRBD1. The germline CDR1 and CDR2 sequences are MDHEN and SYDVKM. Trimming removed 5 bases from V and 7 bases from J; junction bases left unmatched: 15. CDR3 length: 16 amino acids.

This clonotype has at least ten counts. The chain uses TRBV19 and TRBJ1-5, with a weak D call TRBD1 (6 bases). Germline V gene lookup returns CDR1 LNHDA and CDR2 SQIVND (reference sequence). The CDR3 is 13 amino acids. Deletions cut 6 bases from V and 7 bases from J, with 13 bases between. The CDR3 reads CASSKTGGQPQHF. The CDR3 nucleotides read TGTGCCAGTAGCAAGACAGGTGGCCAGCCCCAGCATTTT. Combining the CDR3 with reference TRBV19 and TRBJ1-5 gives the whole variable domain DGGITQSPKYLFRKEGQNVTLSCEQNLNHDAMYWYRQDPGQGLRLIYYSQIVNDFQKGDIAEGYSVSREKKESFPLTVTSAQKNPTAFYLCASSKTGGQPQHFGDGTRLSIL.

This clonotype was detected ten times or more. The genes are TRBV6-5 and TRBJ1-1; D uncertain. Germline V gives CDR1 MNHEY, CDR2 SVGAGI. V gave up 0 bases and J gave up 3 bases, with 8 bases separating them. The CDR3 covers 14 residues. CDR3 residues: CASSYSNKDTEAFF. The CDR3 DNA reads TGTGCCAGCAGTTACTCGAATAAGGACACTGAAGCTTTCTTT.

There are many counts of this clonotype. The chain combines TRBV6-2 or TRBV6-3 with TRBJ2-7; no firm D call. The CDR3 totals 15 residues. Trimming took 4 bases from V and 2 from J, leaving 15 bases between them. The germline V gene encodes CDR1 MNHEY and CDR2 SVGEGT. The CDR3 reads CASSLRLLGAYEQYF. The CDR3 DNA is TGTGCCAGCAGTTTAAGGCTTCTTGGGGCCTACGAGCAGTACTTC.

Turning to this clonotype: The CDR3 does not close with the conserved phenylalanine or tryptophan, likely indicating a read error. The chain carries TRBV2 and TRBJ1-1; D not certain. The CDR3 runs to 11 residues. CDR1 and CDR2 (germline): SNHLY, FYNNEI. Trimming shortened V by 8 bases and J by 5 bases, and 9 bases separated the two germline ends. CDR3 DNA: TGTGCCAGCGGTCTAACGACTGAAGCTTTCTCT. Translation: CASGLTTEAFS.

At least ten counts were recorded for this clonotype. This sequence joins TRBV5-1 and TRBJ2-5; TRBD2 agrees at 9 bases. The CDR3 runs to 17 residues. The junction had 8 bases not matched to a gene; V was cut back by 2 bases and J by 0 bases. Germline values: CDR1 SGHRS, CDR2 YFSETQ. The CDR3 reads CASSLSLGTSNQETQYF. The CDR3 DNA reads as TGCGCCAGCAGCTTAAGTCTCGGGACTAGCAACCAAGAGACCCAGTACTTC.

This clonotype was seen ten or more times. The V gene is TRBV27, the J gene TRBJ1-1; 10 bases line up with TRBD1. V gave up 5 bases and J gave up 6 bases; unmatched junction bases: 9. CDR1 and CDR2 from the germline V gene are MNHEY and SMNVEV (reference sequence). The CDR3 totals 15 residues. The CDR3 sequence is CASSRGDRGKAEAFF. The CDR3 DNA is TGTGCCAGCAGTCGAGGGGACAGGGGTAAGGCTGAAGCTTTCTTT.

This clonotype was seen ten or more times. The V and J genes are TRBV10-3 and TRBJ2-7, with D perhaps TRBD1 or TRBD2 (6 bases each). Germline loops: CDR1 ENHRY, CDR2 SYGVKD. The CDR3 is 14 residues long. Trimming shortened V by 7 bases and J by 6 bases, and 19 bases separated the two germline ends. CDR3 protein: CAINAGQWLSEQYF. The CDR3 DNA reads TGTGCCATCAATGCGGGACAATGGTTATCCGAGCAGTACTTC.

This clonotype was seen more than once but under ten times. V usage is TRBV19 and J usage is TRBJ2-6; 8 bases are a match to TRBD1. J was trimmed by 0 bases and V by 7 bases; bases with no gene match: 14. Germline V gene sequence: CDR1 LNHDA, CDR2 SQIVND (reference sequence). The CDR3 has 19 residues. The CDR3 loop is CASKGADRGGLSGANVLTF. The CDR3 DNA reads as TGTGCCAGTAAGGGGGCCGACAGGGGTGGGCTCTCTGGGGCCAACGTCCTGACTTTC.

This clonotype occurred many times. This chain joins TRBV15 and TRBJ1-1; D may be TRBD1 (6 bases). CDR3 length: 13 residues. Germline CDR1 LNHNV, CDR2 YYDKDF (reference sequence). Trimming left V 1 base short and J 7 bases short, with 10 bases between. The CDR3 DNA reads TGTGCCACCAGCAGAGGGGGGGGCGGTGAAGCTTTCTTT. Translated: CATSRGGGGEAFF.

This clonotype was seen at least ten times. The CDR3 loop is CASSPGLMNTEAFF. The DNA for the CDR3 is TGTGCCAGCAGTCCGGGTCTCATGAACACTGAAGCTTTCTTT. This chain joins TRBV6-5 and TRBJ1-1, with no clear D. CDR1 and CDR2 from the germline V gene are MNHEY and SVGAGI. Trimming pared 5 bases from V and 0 bases from J, leaving 10 bases between. The CDR3 is 14 residues long.

This clonotype has a count of ten or more. The chain is built from TRBV18 and TRBJ2-5; D gene unclear. CDR3 length equals 14 residues. The V gene lost 2 bases and the J gene lost 2 bases, with 9 bases spanning the gap. Germline CDR1 KGHSH, CDR2 LQKENI. Written as DNA, the CDR3 is TGTGCCAGCTCACCAATCCCTTCACAAGAGACCCAGTACTTC. This codes for CASSPIPSQETQYF.

This clonotype was counted many times. The chain combines TRBV9 with TRBJ2-7; D is perhaps TRBD1 or TRBD2 (5 bases each). Germline V gives CDR1 SGDLS, CDR2 YYNGEE. V was shortened by 3 bases and J by 0 bases, with 7 bases between the two germline ends. The CDR3 consists of 13 residues. The CDR3 DNA reads TGTGCCAGCAGCGCAGGGAGCTCCTACGAGCAGTACTTC. Its protein is CASSAGSSYEQYF.

This clonotype was seen at least ten times. The chain combines TRBV3-1 with TRBJ2-5; a possible D gene is TRBD1 (5 bases). CDR1 is LGHDT, CDR2 YNNKEL, per germline (reference sequence). CDR3 length equals 15 residues. The V gene lost 2 bases and the J gene lost 2 bases, with 12 bases spanning the gap. DNA of the CDR3: TGTGCCAGCAGCCAACCGACAGTTACGCAAGAGACCCAGTACTTC. Its translation is CASSQPTVTQETQYF.